This T cell receptor (beta chain) derives from a study of blood T cell repertoires in COVID-19. The assay was immunoSEQ multiplex PCR, and TCRdb's table has in-frame clones only and misses some. The repertoire holds tens of thousands of clones, roughly 85% seen once, with 3.5% to 4% in the top ten. The V gene end was trimmed by 2 bases and the J gene end by 6 bases; junction bases not matched to a gene: 14. This CDR3 contains 17 residues. CDR1 and CDR2 from the germline V gene are SGHRS and YFSETQ. Specimen: peripheral blood. The chain links TRBV5-1 to TRBJ2-3, with TRBD2 identical over 8 bases. This clonotype was obtained from a man aged 60 to 75 with acute or convalescent COVID-19. The DNA for the CDR3 is TGCGCCAGCAGCTTCTTGCCCCCGGGACTAGTGATTGATACGCAGTATTTT. Its translation: CASSFLPPGLVIDTQYF.